The 18 T cell receptor beta chains given below trace back to one sample, sequenced in a study of TET2 disruption in CD19-targeted CAR T cells. Sample treatment: autologous CTL019 cells: CD19 CAR with 4-1BB and CD3 zeta domains. These receptors are not linked to any known antigen. The repertoire was sequenced with immunoSEQ multiplex PCR; TCRdb's copy has only in-frame clones and lacks some. The table for this sample gives about 26,000 clones. Source: CD8- CAR+ T cells sorted from cultured blood T cells, taken for CD19 CAR T cell therapy. Documented subset: CD8-negative CAR-positive T cells from the infusion product. The receptors shown here come from a man between 65 and 80 years old with chronic lymphocytic leukemia.

Note on this clone: The read terminates 3 residues ahead of where the CDR3 ends, so the germline J gene completes it. The chain couples TRBV19 to TRBJ2-7, with TRBD2 matching 7 bases. Trimming at V came to 5 bases and at J to 4 bases, leaving 8 bases not matched to a gene. The CDR3 is 14 amino acids. Germline CDR1 and CDR2: LNHDA and SQIVND (reference sequence). The part of the CDR3 DNA that was read is TGTGCCAGTAGTCCGCGGGGGATCAATTACGAG. It encodes CASSPRGINYE. The entire CDR3 protein reads CASSPRGINYEQYF.

In regard to this clone: The read falls 3 residues short of the CDR3 end, and the missing part is taken from the germline J gene. The genes are TRBV19 and TRBJ2-4; possibly TRBD2 for D (6 bases). This CDR3 comprises 14 residues. Per the germline V gene, CDR1 is LNHDA and CDR2 is SQIVND (reference sequence). The sequenced part of the CDR3 DNA is TGTGCCAGTACCCGCGGAGGCGGGAACTATGGT. Its protein product is CASTRGGGNYG. In full, the CDR3 reads CASTRGGGNYGQYF.

As concerns this clone: With the read ending 3 residues before the CDR3 end, the germline J gene is used to fill in that end. The genes are TRBV28 and TRBJ1-4; TRBD1 aligns across 7 bases. There are 14 residues in the CDR3. Per germline, CDR1 MDHEN and CDR2 SYDVKM. V lost 6 bases and J lost 4; bases outside the gene matches: 5. The part of the CDR3 DNA that was read is TGTGCCAGCAGGGCCGGGACAGTTAATGAAAAA. Encoded protein: CASRAGTVNEK. From start to end, the CDR3 is CASRAGTVNEKLFF.

The covered CDR3 bases are TGTGCCAGCAAACGACAGGGGGGGGTTCAGCCC. Protein sequence: CASKRQGGVQP. Given in full, the CDR3 is CASKRQGGVQPQHF. This chain links TRBV27 with TRBJ1-5; 9 bases align to TRBD1. The sequenced fragment ends 3 residues before the CDR3 boundary, so the rest is inferred from the germline J gene. The trim removed 7 bases at V and 6 bases at J, leaving 7 bases unmatched. This CDR3 is 14 amino acids long. The germline V gene encodes CDR1 MNHEY and CDR2 SMNVEV (reference sequence).

As regards this clone: The read terminates 3 residues before the CDR3 end, so the remaining end is supplied by the germline J gene. The chain has TRBV6-2 or TRBV6-3 and TRBJ1-1; a weak D match, TRBD1 (5 bases). Trimming stripped 4 bases from V and 5 bases from J, with 20 bases between. Germline CDR1 MNHEY, CDR2 SVGEGT. The CDR3 loop spans 16 amino acids. The CDR3 is CASSSYSGEWRTEAFF. The DNA read from the CDR3 is TGTGCCAGCAGTTCCTACTCGGGGGAATGGAGAACTGAA.

As regards this clone: The CDR3 end is not reached by the read, which stops 3 residues before it; the germline J gene fills it in. The rearrangement uses TRBV19 and TRBJ2-5; D ambiguous. Trimming removed 6 bases from V and 4 bases from J, with 12 bases in between. The CDR3 consists of 13 residues. Germline CDR1 LNHDA, CDR2 SQIVND (reference sequence). This chain's CDR3 is CASRSPVRETQYF. CDR3 DNA (partial): TGTGCCAGTAGATCCCCGGTCCGAGAGACC.

Measured by frequency, this clone is medium-sized (0.01 to 0.1%). The read is 3 residues too short to cover the CDR3 end, so that end is filled in from the germline J gene. The chain recombines TRBV20-1 with TRBJ1-5; 7 nucleotides align to TRBD1. The CDR3 sequence is 16 residues long. V lost 2 bases to trimming and J lost 3 bases; unmatched junction nucleotides: 10. CDR1 is DFQATT and CDR2 is SNEGSKA in the germline V gene (reference sequence). This chain's CDR3 is CSARPRTGPPNQPQHF. The CDR3 bases that were read are TGCAGTGCTAGACCCCGGACAGGTCCCCCCAATCAGCCC.

About this clone itself: The read terminates 3 residues ahead of where the CDR3 ends, so the germline J gene completes it. V is TRBV6-4 and J is TRBJ1-1; D call uncertain. The germline V and J ends were trimmed by 4 bases and 4 bases, with 10 bases remaining between them. Germline loops: CDR1 MRHNA, CDR2 SNTAGT. This CDR3 has 13 residues. CDR3 residues: CASSAEASTEAFF. The sequenced CDR3 bases are TGTGCCAGCAGTGCCGAGGCAAGCACTGAA.

With regard to this clone: Coverage ceases 3 residues before the CDR3 finishes, and the germline J gene fills in the end. This sequence joins TRBV2 and TRBJ2-7, with unresolved D. In germline, CDR1 is SNHLY, CDR2 FYNNEI. The CDR3 totals 11 residues. V dropped 1 base and J dropped 5 bases, with 3 bases sitting between them. This CDR3 reads CASSEVNEQYF. The covered CDR3 bases are TGTGCCAGCAGTGAAGTCAACGAG.

This clone is called medium-sized based on its frequency. The observed sequence ends 3 residues before the CDR3 terminus, with the missing tail filled in from the germline J gene. This chain connects TRBV29-1 to TRBJ1-1; 8 bases align to TRBD1. J gave up 5 bases and V 3 bases, and 5 bases lay outside the gene matches. The CDR3 length is 13 residues. Germline CDR1 SQVTM, CDR2 ANQGSEA. CDR3 DNA, as far as it was read: TGCAGCGTTGAGGGGACAGGATTGACTGAA. This encodes CSVEGTGLTE. The full CDR3 protein reads CSVEGTGLTEAFF.

Regarding this clone: Read coverage stops 3 residues before the CDR3 terminus; the germline J gene supplies the remainder. The chain recombines TRBV3-1 (or the pseudogene TRBV3-2) with TRBJ1-6, with 9 bases that match TRBD1. After removal of 5 bases from V and 6 bases from J, the junction contained 5 bases not matched to a gene. The germline V gene encodes CDR1 LGHDT and CDR2 YNNKEL (reference sequence). This CDR3 is 15 amino acids long. The CDR3 bases that were read are TGTGCCAGCAGCTCCGGACAGGGGATTAATTCACCC. Amino acid sequence: CASSSGQGINSP. The complete CDR3 protein is CASSSGQGINSPLHF.

On this clone itself: Read coverage stops 3 residues before the CDR3 terminus; the germline J gene supplies the remainder. This chain uses TRBV5-4 with TRBJ2-7, with 9 positions matching TRBD2. The germline CDR1 and CDR2 sequences are SGHNT and YYREEE (reference sequence). V lost 0 bases and J lost 3; bases outside the gene matches: 7. The CDR3 has 16 amino acids. CDR3 protein: CASSLGRLADNYEQYF. The covered CDR3 bases are TGTGCCAGCAGCTTGGGTCGACTAGCGGACAACTACGAG.

With respect to this clone: The CDR3 extends 3 residues past the end of the read, so its final part is completed from the germline J gene. The chain links TRBV20-1 to TRBJ1-2; D is uncertain. The germline gives CDR1 DFQATT, CDR2 SNEGSKA (reference sequence). This CDR3 contains 13 residues. CDR3: CSAPDTPSYDYTF. Partial CDR3 DNA: TGCAGTGCTCCTGACACCCCCTCCTACGAC.

Notes on this clone: The observed sequence ends 3 residues before the CDR3 terminus, with the missing tail filled in from the germline J gene. This sequence joins TRBV20-1 and TRBJ2-1; TRBD1 agrees at 8 bases. CDR1 and CDR2 (germline): DFQATT, SNEGSKA (reference sequence). The CDR3 extends over 14 amino acids. V gave up 6 bases and J gave up 7 bases; unmatched junction bases: 11. The CDR3 is CSAQDRVKWNEQFF. Incomplete CDR3 DNA: TGCAGTGCCCAGGACAGGGTGAAGTGGAATGAG.

By frequency, this clone is medium-sized (0.01 to 0.1%). The missing CDR3 end, 3 residues past where the read stops, is filled in from the germline J gene. The chain employs TRBV7-2 and TRBJ1-5; TRBD1 is a possible D gene (6 bases). The CDR3 covers 13 residues. The V gene lost 5 bases and the J gene lost 4 bases, with 9 bases spanning the gap. Germline V lookup: CDR1 SGHTA, CDR2 FQGNSA. The CDR3 protein is CASSIRGNQPQHF. The part of the CDR3 DNA that was read is TGTGCCAGCAGCATCAGGGGAAATCAGCCC.

Concerning this clone: The sequence runs out 3 residues before the end of the CDR3; the remainder is reconstructed from the germline J gene. The J gene is TRBJ1-6, the V gene TRBV28, with D uncertain. The germline gives CDR1 MDHEN, CDR2 SYDVKM. The CDR3 loop spans 14 amino acids. V was cut by 5 bases and J by 5 bases, with 10 bases left in between. The CDR3 DNA, read in part, is TGTGCCAGCAGTCGCGCGGGGAATAATTCACCC. Encoded protein: CASSRAGNNSP. The full CDR3 protein is CASSRAGNNSPLHF.

By frequency, this clone registers medium-sized (0.01 to 0.1%). An end of the junction does not agree with germline; a read error may underlie this. The read terminates 3 residues ahead of where the CDR3 ends, so the germline J gene completes it. This chain connects TRBV4-2 to TRBJ2-3; D gene ambiguous. Germline lookup yields CDR1 LGHNA and CDR2 YNFKEQ. This CDR3 comprises 15 residues. The CDR3: CASSQDPVGTDTQYF. Partial CDR3 DNA: TGCGCCAGCAGCCAAGATCCTGTAGGCACAGATACG.

As regards this clone: The read halts 3 residues ahead of the CDR3 end, with the missing end drawn from the germline J gene. The chain recombines TRBV7-9 with TRBJ1-2, with 7 nucleotides matching TRBD1. The CDR3 is 14 amino acids. Germline CDR1 SEHNR, CDR2 FQNEAQ (reference sequence). With V trimmed by 1 base and J by 6 bases, 5 bases remained unmatched. The CDR3 DNA, read in part, is TGTGCCAGCAGCTTAGTGGAGGGGGCGGATGGC. Its protein is CASSLVEGADG. The entire CDR3 is CASSLVEGADGYTF.